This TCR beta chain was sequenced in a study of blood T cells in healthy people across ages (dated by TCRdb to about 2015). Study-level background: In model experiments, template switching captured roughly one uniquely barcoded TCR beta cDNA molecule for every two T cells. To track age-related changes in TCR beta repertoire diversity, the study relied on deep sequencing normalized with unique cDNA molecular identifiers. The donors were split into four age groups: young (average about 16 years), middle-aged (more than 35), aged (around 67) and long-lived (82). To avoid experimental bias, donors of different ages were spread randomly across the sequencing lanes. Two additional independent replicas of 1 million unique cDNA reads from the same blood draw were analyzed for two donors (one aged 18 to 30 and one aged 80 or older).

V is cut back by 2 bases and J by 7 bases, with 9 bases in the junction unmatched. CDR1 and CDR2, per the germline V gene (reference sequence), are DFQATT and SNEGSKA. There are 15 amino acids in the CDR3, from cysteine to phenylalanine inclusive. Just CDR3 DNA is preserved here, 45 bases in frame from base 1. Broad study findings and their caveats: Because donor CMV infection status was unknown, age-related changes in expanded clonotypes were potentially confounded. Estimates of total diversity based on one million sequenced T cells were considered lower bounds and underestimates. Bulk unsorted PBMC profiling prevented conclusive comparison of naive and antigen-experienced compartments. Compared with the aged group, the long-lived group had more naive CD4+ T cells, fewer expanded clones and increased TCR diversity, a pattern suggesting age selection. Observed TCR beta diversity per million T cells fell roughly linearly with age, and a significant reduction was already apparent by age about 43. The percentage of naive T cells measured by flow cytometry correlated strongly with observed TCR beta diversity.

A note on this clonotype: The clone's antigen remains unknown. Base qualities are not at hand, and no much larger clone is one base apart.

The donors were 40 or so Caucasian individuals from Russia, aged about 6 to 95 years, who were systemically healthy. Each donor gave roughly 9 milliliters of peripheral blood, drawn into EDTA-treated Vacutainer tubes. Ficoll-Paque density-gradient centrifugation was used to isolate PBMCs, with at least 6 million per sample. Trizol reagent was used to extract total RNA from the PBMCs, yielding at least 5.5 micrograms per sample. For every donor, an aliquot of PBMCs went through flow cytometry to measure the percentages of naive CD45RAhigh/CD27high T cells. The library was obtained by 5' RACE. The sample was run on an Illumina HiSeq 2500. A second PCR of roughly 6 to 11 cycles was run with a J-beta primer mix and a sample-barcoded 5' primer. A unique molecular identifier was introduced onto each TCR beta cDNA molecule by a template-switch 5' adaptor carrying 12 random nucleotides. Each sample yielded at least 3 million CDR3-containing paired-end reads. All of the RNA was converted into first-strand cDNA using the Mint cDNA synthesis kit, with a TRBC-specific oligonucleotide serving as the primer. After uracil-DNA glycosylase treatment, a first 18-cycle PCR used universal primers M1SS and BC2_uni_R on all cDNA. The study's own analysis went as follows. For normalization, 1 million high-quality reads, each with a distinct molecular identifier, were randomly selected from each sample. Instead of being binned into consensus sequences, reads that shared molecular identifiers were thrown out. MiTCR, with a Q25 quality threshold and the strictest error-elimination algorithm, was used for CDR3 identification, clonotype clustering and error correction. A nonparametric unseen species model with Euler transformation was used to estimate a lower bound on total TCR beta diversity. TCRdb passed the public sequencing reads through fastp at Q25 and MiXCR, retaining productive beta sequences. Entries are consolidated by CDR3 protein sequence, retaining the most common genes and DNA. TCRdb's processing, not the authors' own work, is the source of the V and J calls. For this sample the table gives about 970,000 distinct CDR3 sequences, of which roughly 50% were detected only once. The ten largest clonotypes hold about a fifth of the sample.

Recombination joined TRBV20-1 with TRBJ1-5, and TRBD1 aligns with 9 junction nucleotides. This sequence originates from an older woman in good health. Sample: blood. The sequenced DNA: TGCAGTGCTAGATTGGTGGGACAGGGCCACCAGCCCCAGCATTTT. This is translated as CSARLVGQGHQPQHF.